This T cell receptor beta chain was recorded in a study of T cells after yellow fever vaccination. General study points: It was the secondary response that reached its peak faster, day 5 versus 15, but it was weaker. Repertoires sorted by FACS could include abundant clonotypes that are contaminants from the bulk population. Primary-vaccination clones mostly resurfaced post-booster (around 96% CD4, approximately 90% CD8).

CDR3 length equals 17 residues. V lost 1 base, J lost 4 bases, and 10 bases stayed unmatched. Per the germline V gene, CDR1 is LGHNA and CDR2 is YNFKEQ. On this clonotype itself: Antigen: not known.

TCRdb analysed the 5' RACE reads with MiXCR anew, one entry per CDR3 protein. The sample holds a few hundred thousand distinct CDR3 sequences, 6.5% to 8.5% seen once. This TCR was sampled from a man aged 18 to 29 who received the YFV17D yellow fever vaccine. Sequencing was performed on PBMCs, taken roughly 47 days after the first yellow fever vaccination. The chain employs TRBV4-2 and TRBJ2-3, with TRBD1 identical over 8 bases. CDR3 in DNA: TGTGCCAGCAGCCAAGTGAGACAGGGGACGGCCGCAGATACGCAGTATTTT. Amino acids: CASSQVRQGTAADTQYF.